This TCR beta chain was observed in a study of blood T cell repertoires in COVID-19. The CDR3 extends over 19 amino acids. Sequencing used immunoSEQ multiplex PCR; TCRdb keeps in-frame clones, though not all of them. This table has nearly 200,000 clones, over 75% appearing once. The J gene is TRBJ2-7, the V gene TRBV1; the table's D call TRBD2 went unverified against the DNA. TRBV1 is a known pseudogene. The sample taken for sequencing was peripheral blood. The sequence was collected from a middle-aged woman who had recovered from COVID-19. CDR3 in amino acids: CTSSQEIALAGVDSYEQYF. The CDR3 DNA sequence: TGCACCAGCAGCCAAGAGATAGCGCTAGCGGGAGTAGATTCCTACGAGCAGTACTTC.